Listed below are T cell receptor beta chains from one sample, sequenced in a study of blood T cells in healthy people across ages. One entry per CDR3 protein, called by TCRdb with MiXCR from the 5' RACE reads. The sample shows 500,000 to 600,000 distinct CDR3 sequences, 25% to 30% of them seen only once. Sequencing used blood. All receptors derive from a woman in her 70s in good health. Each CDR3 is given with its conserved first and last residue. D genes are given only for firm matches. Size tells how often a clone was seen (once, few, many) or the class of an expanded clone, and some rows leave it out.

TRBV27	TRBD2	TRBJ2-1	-	CASSLMFAPTSGAIYNEQFF	TGTGCCAGCAGTTTAATGTTTGCCCCGACTAGCGGGGCTATCTACAATGAGCAGTTCTTC
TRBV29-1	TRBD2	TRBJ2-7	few	CSVGGTSGATQQYF	TGCAGCGTTGGGGGGACTAGCGGAGCTACGCAGCAGTACTTC
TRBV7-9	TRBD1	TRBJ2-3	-	CASSLGQGEDTQYF	TGTGCCAGCAGCTTAGGACAGGGGGAAGATACGCAGTATTTT
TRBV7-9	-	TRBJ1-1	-	CASSSMGGGTEAFF	TGTGCCAGCAGCTCAATGGGTGGGGGCACTGAAGCTTTCTTT
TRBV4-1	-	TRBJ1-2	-	CASSQEEGRGRGYTF	TGCGCCAGCAGCCAAGAGGAGGGCAGGGGACGAGGCTACACCTTC
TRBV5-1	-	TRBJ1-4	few	CASSLAYSLNEKLFF	TGCGCCAGCAGCTTGGCCTACAGCCTTAATGAAAAACTGTTTTTT
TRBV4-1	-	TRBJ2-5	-	CASSPNPAYQETQYF	TGCGCCAGCAGCCCCAACCCCGCATACCAAGAGACCCAGTACTTC
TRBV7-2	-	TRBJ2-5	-	CASSSGPGRETQYF	TGTGCCAGCAGCTCGGGCCCAGGGAGGGAGACCCAGTACTTC
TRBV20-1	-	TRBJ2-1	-	CSARDGGGGTNEQFF	TGCAGTGCTAGAGATGGCGGGGGCGGTACAAATGAGCAGTTCTTC
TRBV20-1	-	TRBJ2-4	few	CSARRQGGPIQYF	TGCAGTGCTAGGAGGCAGGGGGGGCCCATTCAGTACTTC
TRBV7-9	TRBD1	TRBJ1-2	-	CASSPGRGRGLGYTF	TGTGCCAGCAGCCCTGGCAGGGGGCGTGGGCTTGGCTACACCTTC
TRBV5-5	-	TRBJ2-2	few	CASSPSGTGSGELFF	TGTGCCAGCAGCCCAAGCGGAACGGGGTCCGGGGAGCTGTTTTTT
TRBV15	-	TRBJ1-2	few	CATSRDWKFHGYTF	TGTGCCACCAGCAGAGATTGGAAGTTTCATGGCTACACCTTC
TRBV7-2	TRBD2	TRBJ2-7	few	CASSSRSSGGTQEQHF	TGTGCCAGCAGCTCCCGTAGCAGCGGGGGCACTCAAGAGCAGCACTTC
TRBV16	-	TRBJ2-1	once	CASTYRDEQFF	TGTGCCAGCACCTACAGGGACGAGCAGTTCTTC
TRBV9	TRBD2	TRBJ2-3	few	CASSVALAGSSRDTQYF	TGTGCCAGCAGCGTAGCCCTAGCGGGGTCATCCAGGGATACGCAGTATTTT
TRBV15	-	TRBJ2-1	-	CATSRDRFDVVRNEQFF	TGTGCCACCAGCAGAGATCGGTTTGACGTTGTGAGAAATGAGCAGTTCTTC
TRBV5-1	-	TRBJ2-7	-	CASSLVGEEQYF	TGCGCCAGCAGCTTGGTAGGGGAAGAGCAGTACTTC
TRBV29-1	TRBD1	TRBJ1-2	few	CSVESDRDGYTF	TGCAGCGTTGAGTCGGACAGGGATGGCTACACCTTC
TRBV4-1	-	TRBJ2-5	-	CASSQSTGPQETQYF	TGCGCCAGCAGCCAATCGACCGGACCGCAAGAGACCCAGTACTTC
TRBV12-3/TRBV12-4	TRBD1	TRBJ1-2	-	CASSPRTGGTYNGYTF	TGTGCCAGCAGTCCTCGGACAGGGGGGACTTATAATGGCTACACCTTC
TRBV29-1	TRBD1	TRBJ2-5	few	CSGYPGTAQETQYF	TGCAGCGGGTACCCCGGGACAGCCCAAGAGACCCAGTACTTC
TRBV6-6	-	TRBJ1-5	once	CASTQSNQPQHF	TGTGCCAGCACTCAGAGCAATCAGCCCCAGCATTTT
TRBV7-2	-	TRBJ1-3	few	CASSLASYSGNTIYF	TGTGCCAGCAGCTTAGCGTCTTACTCTGGAAACACCATATATTTT
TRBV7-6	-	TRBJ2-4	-	CASSLEADNGYIQYF	TGTGCCAGCAGCTTAGAGGCGGACAATGGTTACATTCAGTACTTC
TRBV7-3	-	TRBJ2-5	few	CASSSDGLGETQYF	TGTGCCAGCAGTTCGGACGGCCTAGGGGAGACCCAGTACTTC
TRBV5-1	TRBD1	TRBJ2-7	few	CASSLGSGTGTVEQYF	TGCGCCAGCAGCTTGGGCTCCGGGACAGGGACGGTCGAGCAGTACTTC
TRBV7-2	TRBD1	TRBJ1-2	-	CASTIQGARYGYTF	TGTGCCAGCACCATTCAGGGGGCGAGGTATGGCTACACCTTC
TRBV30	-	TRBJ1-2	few	CAWTGDRYGYTF	TGTGCCTGGACAGGGGATCGCTATGGCTACACCTTC
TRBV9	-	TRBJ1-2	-	CASSGHQGRGYGYTF	TGTGCCAGCAGCGGACATCAGGGTAGGGGCTATGGCTACACCTTC
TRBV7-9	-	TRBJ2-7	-	CASSREGVEQYF	TGTGCCAGCAGCCGAGAGGGGGTCGAGCAGTACTTC
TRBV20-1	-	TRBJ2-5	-	CSARQRSFAEQYF	TGCAGTGCTAGACAAAGATCGTTCGCGGAGCAGTACTTC
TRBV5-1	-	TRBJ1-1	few	CASSFTGPPNTEAFF	TGCGCCAGCAGCTTCACCGGGCCCCCGAACACTGAAGCTTTCTTT
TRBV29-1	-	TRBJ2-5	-	CSVAHGGEETQYF	TGCAGCGTAGCCCACGGGGGAGAAGAGACCCAGTACTTC
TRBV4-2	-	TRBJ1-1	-	CASSQVSTETMNTEAFF	TGTGCCAGCAGCCAAGTATCTACAGAAACCATGAACACTGAAGCTTTCTTT
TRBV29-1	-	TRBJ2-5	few	CSVRRGRAETQYF	TGCAGCGTCAGAAGGGGCCGGGCAGAGACCCAGTACTTC
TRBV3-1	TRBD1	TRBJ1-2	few	CASSQSRGVYGYTF	TGTGCCAGCAGCCAATCCAGGGGGGTCTATGGCTACACCTTC
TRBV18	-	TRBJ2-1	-	CASSPLKSYEQFF	TGTGCCAGCTCACCACTTAAGTCTTACGAGCAGTTCTTC
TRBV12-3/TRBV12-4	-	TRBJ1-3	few	CASSNSRSGNTIYF	TGTGCCAGCAGTAACAGCCGCTCTGGAAACACCATATATTTT
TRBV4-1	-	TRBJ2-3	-	CASRAQGSTDTQYF	TGCGCCAGCAGAGCACAAGGAAGCACAGATACGCAGTATTTT
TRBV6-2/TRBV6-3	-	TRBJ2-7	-	CASRILRGVLSGEQYF	TGTGCCAGTAGGATCCTCAGGGGAGTTCTATCGGGAGAGCAGTACTTC
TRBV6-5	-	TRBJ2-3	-	CASSYRDSSTDTQYF	TGTGCCAGCAGTTACCGGGACTCTAGCACAGATACGCAGTATTTT